A single sample is the source of the 3 T cell receptor beta chains below, sequenced in a study of PD-1 blockade in classical Hodgkin lymphoma. The repertoire was sequenced with immunoSEQ multiplex PCR; TCRdb's copy has only in-frame clones and lacks some. The table shows approximately 6,400 clones, with 76% occurring only once. Every one of the patients relapsed after autologous stem cell transplantation (brentuximab vedotin exposure was variable). The starting material was peripheral blood mononuclear cells (PBMCs), obtained before the second cycle of nivolumab. These receptors all stem from a human donor with classical Hodgkin lymphoma.

V usage is TRBV15 and J usage is TRBJ1-2; tentatively, D is TRBD1 (6 bases). CDR3 length equals 17 residues. The V and J ends lost 1 base and 6 bases respectively, with 21 bases between them. Germline CDR1 is LNHNV and CDR2 is YYDKDF (reference sequence). As DNA, the CDR3 is TGTGCCACCAGCAGAGTCCCTTCTAGGGGGGGGCGCGATGGCTACACCTTC. Protein sequence: CATSRVPSRGGRDGYTF.

The chain couples TRBV19 to TRBJ2-7; 7 nucleotides match TRBD1. Germline lookup yields CDR1 LNHDA and CDR2 SQIVND (reference sequence). Unmatched junction bases numbered 7, after V lost 5 bases and J lost 3 bases. The CDR3 extends over 14 amino acids. CDR3 protein: CASSYPGQFYEQYF. The CDR3 DNA is TGTGCCAGTAGTTATCCGGGACAGTTCTACGAGCAGTACTTC. Drawing the rest from reference TRBV19 and TRBJ2-7, the complete variable domain is DGGITQSPKYLFRKEGQNVTLSCEQNLNHDAMYWYRQDPGQGLRLIYYSQIVNDFQKGDIAEGYSVSREKKESFPLTVTSAQKNPTAFYLCASSYPGQFYEQYFGPGTRLTVT.

This clone came up a few times. The chain uses TRBV7-8 and TRBJ2-4; no firm D call. The CDR3 sequence is 15 residues long. V dropped 5 bases and J dropped 1 base, with 12 bases sitting between them. Looked up from germline, CDR1 is SGHVS and CDR2 is FQNEAQ. Here the CDR3 DNA reads TGTGCCAGCAGCCCCTCCGACTCGGCCAAAAACATTCAGTACTTC. This encodes CASSPSDSAKNIQYF.